This TCR beta chain is drawn from a study of identical twins. In TCRdb, the 5' RACE reads were re-called with MiXCR into one record per CDR3 protein. In the table there are about 340,000 distinct CDR3 sequences, roughly 12% of which are singletons. This clonotype was observed a few times. This same sample was also part of a study on yellow fever vaccine responses in identical twins.

The receptor was derived from a woman aged 18-29 years in good health. The sequencing input was CD8+ T cells sorted from blood.

The CDR3 nucleotides are TGTGCCAGCAGTGAAGATACGTTAGCCAAAAACATTCAGTACTTC. Amino acid sequence: CASSEDTLAKNIQYF. The V call is TRBV2, the J call TRBJ2-4; D is unclear. The CDR3 loop spans 15 amino acids. V lost 1 base and J lost 0, with 7 bases in between. Germline CDR1 is SNHLY and CDR2 is FYNNEI.